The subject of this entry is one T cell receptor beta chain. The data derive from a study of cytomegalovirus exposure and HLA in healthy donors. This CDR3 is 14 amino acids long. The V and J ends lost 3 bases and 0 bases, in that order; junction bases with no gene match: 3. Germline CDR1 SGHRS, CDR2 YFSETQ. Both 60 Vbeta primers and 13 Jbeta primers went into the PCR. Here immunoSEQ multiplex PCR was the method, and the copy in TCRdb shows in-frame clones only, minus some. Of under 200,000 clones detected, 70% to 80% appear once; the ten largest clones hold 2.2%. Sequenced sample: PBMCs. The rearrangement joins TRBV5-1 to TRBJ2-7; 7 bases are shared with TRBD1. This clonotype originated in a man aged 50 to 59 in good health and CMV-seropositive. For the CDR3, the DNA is TGCGCCAGCAGCTCACAGGGGAGCTCCTACGAGCAGTACTTC. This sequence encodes CASSSQGSSYEQYF.